The next 32 T cell receptor beta chains were all read from a single sample in a study of shared clonotypes between healthy human individuals. The method was immunoSEQ multiplex PCR; TCRdb's version includes in-frame clones alone and lacks a portion of them. Of approximately 2,200,000 clones in the sample, roughly 91% were seen once. Positively selected for CCR7, the CD45RO-negative cells used as naive CD8 cells excluded terminally differentiated effector memory CD45RA+ cells. Sequenced input: naive CD8+ T cells from PBMCs. The receptors were gathered from a man younger than 35 in good health. Some clones in this sample may be carry-over from other donors' samples.

The V and J genes are TRBV10-3 and TRBJ2-7; TRBD1 matches at 8 bases. The ends lost 2 bases at V and 5 bases at J; junction bases unmatched: 11. This CDR3 has 16 amino acids. Germline V gene sequence: CDR1 ENHRY, CDR2 SYGVKD. The CDR3 bases are TGTGCCATCAGTGAGGCCCACAGGGGGACCGAAAACGAGCAGTACTTC. The encoded protein is CAISEAHRGTENEQYF.

For this clone: Distinct nucleotide sequences in the sample also encode this CDR3. This rearrangement joins TRBV27 to TRBJ2-3; TRBD1 is a possible D gene (6 bases). Germline values: CDR1 MNHEY, CDR2 SMNVEV (reference sequence). The CDR3 sequence is 16 residues long. The V end was cut by 5 bases, the J end by 0 bases, with 15 bases between. CDR3 DNA: TGTGCCAGCAGTCTCTTACGGACAGACAGCACAGATACGCAGTATTTT. Its translation is CASSLLRTDSTDTQYF.

J is TRBJ2-7 and V is TRBV27; no clear D. V gave up 6 bases and J gave up 5 bases, with 8 bases separating them. CDR3 length: 11 amino acids. CDR1 MNHEY and CDR2 SMNVEV come from the germline V gene (reference sequence). CDR3 coding DNA: TGTGCCAGCAGAACCATCGACGAGCAGTACTTC. Encoded protein: CASRTIDEQYF.

This clone was picked up one time. V usage is TRBV4-3 and J usage is TRBJ2-5; TRBD2 aligns across 7 bases. Per germline, CDR1 LGHNA and CDR2 YSLEER. This CDR3 contains 15 residues. J gave up 2 bases and V 4 bases, and 7 bases lay outside the gene matches. The CDR3 bases are TGCGCCAGCAGCCCCAGGGTCGGGGGGCAAGAGACCCAGTACTTC. It codes for CASSPRVGGQETQYF.

V and J are TRBV27 and TRBJ2-1, with 10 bases aligning to TRBD2. The junction had 9 bases not matched to a gene; V was cut back by 4 bases and J by 3 bases. Germline V gene lookup returns CDR1 MNHEY and CDR2 SMNVEV (reference sequence). The CDR3 contains 17 residues. This chain's CDR3 is CASSSLFVAGGYNEQFF. The CDR3 DNA is TGTGCCAGCAGTTCCTTGTTCGTAGCGGGGGGCTACAATGAGCAGTTCTTC.

Concerning this clone: The sample contains more than one DNA sequence encoding this CDR3. The rearrangement joins TRBV19 to TRBJ1-5; a possible D gene is TRBD1 (5 bases). The germline V gene encodes CDR1 LNHDA and CDR2 SQIVND (reference sequence). Between the trimmed V and J ends, which lost 5 bases and 3 bases, there was a span of 11 bases. The CDR3 runs 14 residues. Here the CDR3 reads CASSPQGFNQPQHF. In DNA, the CDR3 is TGTGCCAGTAGTCCCCAGGGCTTCAATCAGCCCCAGCATTTT.

The chain couples TRBV7-2 to TRBJ1-2; D gene unclear. The V and J ends lost 1 base and 7 bases respectively, with 10 bases between them. CDR1 is SGHTA, CDR2 FQGNSA, per germline. The CDR3 spans 13 residues. This chain's CDR3 is CASSLELAGGYTF. DNA of the CDR3: TGTGCCAGCAGCTTAGAATTGGCCGGTGGCTACACCTTC.

This rearrangement joins TRBV4-3 to TRBJ2-3; D gene ambiguous. The V gene's germline CDR1 is LGHNA and CDR2 YSLEER. V was pared by 0 bases and J by 0 bases, with 10 bases between. CDR3 length equals 16 residues. This CDR3 is CASSQDLGASTDTQYF. The CDR3 bases are TGCGCCAGCAGCCAAGATCTCGGTGCTAGCACAGATACGCAGTATTTT.

This clone has only one observation. The chain combines TRBV6-6 with TRBJ2-7, with TRBD2 as a possible D gene (6 bases). The CDR3 covers 12 residues. CDR1 and CDR2 from the germline V gene are MNHNY and SVGAGI (reference sequence). V shed 6 bases and J shed 6 bases, with 12 bases lying between them. The CDR3 loop reads CASSGGGSEQYF. CDR3 nucleotide sequence: TGTGCCAGCAGCGGTGGGGGGAGCGAGCAGTACTTC.

The chain is built from TRBV27 and TRBJ2-1; 7 bases align to TRBD2. The CDR3 runs to 16 residues. Per the germline V gene, CDR1 is MNHEY and CDR2 is SMNVEV (reference sequence). Germline trimming cut 2 bases from V and 1 base from J; bases unmatched to any gene: 5. The CDR3 is CASSLGLAVSYNEQFF. Written as DNA, the CDR3 is TGTGCCAGCAGTTTAGGGCTAGCGGTGTCCTACAATGAGCAGTTCTTC.

The J gene is TRBJ1-2, the V gene TRBV27; 8 nucleotides line up with TRBD1. In germline, CDR1 is MNHEY, CDR2 SMNVEV (reference sequence). This CDR3 is built from 15 residues. V gave up 2 bases and J gave up 6 bases; unmatched junction bases: 8. The CDR3 nucleotides read TGTGCCAGCAGTTTAAAGGGGCAGGGGGCGAATGGCTACACCTTC. It encodes CASSLKGQGANGYTF.

V and J are TRBV5-4 and TRBJ1-2, with 9 bases matching TRBD1. This CDR3 has 14 residues. CDR1 is SGHNT and CDR2 is YYREEE in the germline V gene (reference sequence). V was clipped by 3 bases and J by 4 bases; unmatched bases: 4. CDR3 nucleotide sequence: TGTGCCAGCAGCTCAGGACAGGGGCCCTATGGCTACACCTTC. Amino acids: CASSSGQGPYGYTF.

The chain employs TRBV5-6 and TRBJ2-7; the D is unclear. CDR3 length equals 15 residues. Trimming removed 6 bases at V and 0 bases at J, with 16 bases between. CDR1 and CDR2 (germline): SGHDT, YYEEEE. In nucleotides, the CDR3 is TGTGCCAGCACCTCCGATCAGGAATTCTCCTACGAGCAGTACTTC. This encodes CASTSDQEFSYEQYF.

The chain employs TRBV7-8 and TRBJ2-5; D perhaps matches TRBD1 (5 bases). The germline gives CDR1 SGHVS, CDR2 FQNEAQ. Trimming removed 5 bases at V and 5 bases at J, with 18 bases between. The CDR3 runs 15 residues. CDR3 bases: TGTGCCAGCAGCCCTAACGCCAGGGTGAGCGAGACCCAGTACTTC. Translated: CASSPNARVSETQYF.

The J gene is TRBJ2-3, the V gene TRBV14; D is unresolved. The germline CDR1 and CDR2 sequences are SGHDN and FVKESK. V lost 0 bases, J lost 5 bases, and 6 bases lay in between. CDR3 length: 13 amino acids. Written as DNA, the CDR3 is TGTGCCAGCAGCCAAGATCTCAGAGATACGCAGTATTTT. It specifies CASSQDLRDTQYF.

J is TRBJ1-2 and V is TRBV19; D not resolved. V was cut by 4 bases and J by 4 bases, with 4 bases left in between. Looked up from germline, CDR1 is LNHDA and CDR2 is SQIVND (reference sequence). The CDR3 is 11 residues long. The CDR3 here is CASSNSYGYTF. CDR3 coding DNA: TGTGCCAGTAGTAACAGCTATGGCTACACCTTC.

The chain uses TRBV27 and TRBJ2-4; D gene uncertain. V was shortened by 7 bases and J by 1 base, with 5 bases between the two germline ends. The CDR3 extends over 12 amino acids. Germline values: CDR1 MNHEY, CDR2 SMNVEV (reference sequence). The CDR3 loop reads CASTSAKNIQYF. Here the CDR3 DNA reads TGTGCCAGCACCTCGGCCAAAAACATTCAGTACTTC.

The chain is built from TRBV7-8 and TRBJ2-7, with 11 bases matching TRBD2. V dropped 4 bases and J dropped 4; count of bases not matched to a gene: 6. CDR1 SGHVS and CDR2 FQNEAQ come from the germline V gene. This CDR3 has 15 residues. Here the CDR3 reads CASSSTSGSLYEQYF. CDR3 bases: TGTGCCAGCAGCTCAACTAGCGGGAGTCTTTACGAGCAGTACTTC.

V usage is TRBV6-6 and J usage is TRBJ2-7; 9 positions match TRBD2. Germline assignment: CDR1 MNHNY and CDR2 SVGAGI (reference sequence). V trimming: 4 bases; J trimming: 5 bases; junction bases outside the gene matches: 12. The CDR3 is made up of 16 amino acids. CDR3 sequence (DNA): TGTGCCAGCAGTTCGCGGGAGGGCCTGAGTTCCCACGAGCAGTACTTC. Its protein is CASSSREGLSSHEQYF.

V gene TRBV9 combines with J gene TRBJ1-2; the D gene is possibly TRBD1 (5 bases). This CDR3 region has 15 residues. V was shortened by 4 bases and J by 5 bases, with 18 bases between the two germline ends. Per the germline V gene, CDR1 is SGDLS and CDR2 is YYNGEE. The CDR3 DNA reads TGTGCCAGCAGCTTCGCCAGGGCCGAGGGGTATGGCTACACCTTC. It is translated as CASSFARAEGYGYTF.

The V gene is TRBV4-1, the J gene TRBJ2-1, with no clear D. The CDR3 is 14 amino acids. CDR1 MGHRA and CDR2 YSYEKL come from the germline V gene. V was shortened by 3 bases and J by 2 bases, with 8 bases between the two germline ends. The CDR3 sequence: CASSQAVAYNEQFF. CDR3 DNA: TGCGCCAGCAGCCAGGCTGTTGCCTACAATGAGCAGTTCTTC.

The chain has TRBV5-1 and TRBJ2-1; tentative D call: TRBD2 (5 bases). The CDR3 covers 11 residues. Germline V gene lookup returns CDR1 SGHRS and CDR2 YFSETQ. V lost 9 bases to trimming and J lost 9 bases, with 13 bases between them. The CDR3 loop reads CATRLGSEQFF. The CDR3 DNA reads as TGCGCCACCCGATTGGGGAGTGAGCAGTTCTTC.

Only one count was recorded for this clone. The V gene is TRBV11-2, the J gene TRBJ2-7; possible D gene TRBD1, 6 bases. From germline, CDR1 is SGHAT and CDR2 FQNNGV. Trimming left V 3 bases short and J 0 bases short, with 18 bases between. The CDR3 runs 17 residues. In DNA form, the CDR3 reads TGTGCCAGCAGCTTTACCCAACCTGGGACACCCTCCTACGAGCAGTACTTC. It encodes CASSFTQPGTPSYEQYF.

This chain uses TRBV28 with TRBJ1-2, with TRBD1 as a possible D gene (5 bases). This CDR3 is 15 amino acids long. In germline, CDR1 is MDHEN, CDR2 SYDVKM. V lost 3 bases, J lost 6 bases, and 17 bases lay in between. The CDR3 sequence is CASSFWTSGGDGYTF. In DNA form, the CDR3 reads TGTGCCAGCAGTTTCTGGACCAGTGGGGGGGATGGCTACACCTTC.

The chain is built from TRBV7-8 and TRBJ2-5; D unclear. The J call is uncertain, as TRBJ2-7 better fits the DNA end. The CDR3 loop spans 11 amino acids. Germline lookup yields CDR1 SGHVS and CDR2 FQNEAQ. CDR3 nucleotides: TGTGCCAGCAGTCCTACCTACGAGCAGTACTTC. Its translation is CASSPTYEQYF.

The V call is TRBV5-8, the J call TRBJ2-7; D is uncertain. Germline V gives CDR1 SGHTS, CDR2 YDEGEE. Deletions cut 0 bases from V and 6 bases from J, with 19 bases between. This CDR3 spans 16 amino acids. The CDR3 coding sequence is TGTGCCAGCAGCTTGGCCTCATGGATGAGGCCTTTCGAGCAGTACTTC. It specifies CASSLASWMRPFEQYF.

As to this clone: Other DNA sequences within the sample encode an identical CDR3. The genes are TRBV19 and TRBJ2-1; D is unresolved. The germline V gene encodes CDR1 LNHDA and CDR2 SQIVND (reference sequence). The V end lost 5 bases, the J end lost 7 bases, and 6 bases lay between the germline ends. The CDR3 has 11 amino acids. The CDR3 sequence is CASSLWNEQFF. CDR3 nucleotides: TGTGCCAGTAGTCTCTGGAATGAGCAGTTCTTC.

V and J are TRBV14 and TRBJ1-1; D unclear. CDR3 size: 15 residues. Trimming removed 0 bases at V and 0 bases at J, with 8 bases between. Germline CDR1 is SGHDN and CDR2 is FVKESK. The CDR3 spells CASSQDRLMNTEAFF. The DNA for the CDR3 is TGTGCCAGCAGCCAAGACAGGCTCATGAACACTGAAGCTTTCTTT.

The genes are TRBV28 and TRBJ1-4, with D possibly being TRBD1 (6 bases). CDR1 is MDHEN, CDR2 SYDVKM, per germline. The CDR3 sequence is 17 residues long. V was pared by 1 base and J by 3 bases, with 15 bases between. Here the CDR3 reads CASSLFWGAQANEKLFF. CDR3 DNA: TGTGCCAGCAGTTTATTTTGGGGGGCCCAGGCTAATGAAAAACTGTTTTTT.

The rearrangement links TRBV29-1 to TRBJ2-4, with TRBD1 matching 11 bases. CDR1 SQVTM and CDR2 ANQGSEA come from the germline V gene. The CDR3 has 14 residues. V lost 6 bases to trimming and J lost 6 bases; unmatched junction nucleotides: 7. CDR3 sequence: CSVAGTGGPNIQYF. CDR3 DNA: TGCAGCGTCGCCGGGACAGGGGGGCCAAACATTCAGTACTTC.

The chain joins TRBV11-2 to TRBJ2-7, with D unresolved. The germline CDR1 and CDR2 sequences are SGHAT and FQNNGV. The CDR3 extends over 15 amino acids. Trimming stripped 0 bases from V and 1 base from J, with 10 bases between. The CDR3 loop is CASSLDRLSSYEQYF. The CDR3 DNA reads as TGTGCCAGCAGCTTAGATCGGCTCAGTTCCTACGAGCAGTACTTC.

The CDR3, as DNA: TGTGCCAGCAGCTTAGGAGGACAGGGGTCAACCTACGAGCAGTACTTC. Translating it yields CASSLGGQGSTYEQYF. The genes are TRBV11-3 and TRBJ2-7, with 9 nucleotides matching TRBD1. Unmatched junction bases numbered 6, after V lost 1 base and J lost 2 bases. CDR1 is SGHNT and CDR2 is YENEEA in the germline V gene. The CDR3 sequence is 16 residues long. Together with reference TRBV11-3 and TRBJ2-7, the CDR3 gives the full variable domain: EAGVVQSPRYKIIEKKQPVAFWCNPISGHNTLYWYLQNLGQGPELLIRYENEEAVDDSQLPKDRFSAERLKGVDSTLKIQPAELGDSAVYLCASSLGGQGSTYEQYFGPGTRLTVT.